The clone carrying this T cell receptor beta chain was found many times. Its antigen is unidentified. The germline V gene has CDR1 MNHEY and CDR2 SVGAGI. The CDR3 totals 13 residues. The germline V and J ends were trimmed by 2 bases and 7 bases, with 11 bases remaining between them. This entry is derived from a study of T cells after yellow fever vaccination. Across the study: SMART-Seq v4 Ultra Low Input prepared the low-cell-number fractions.

TCRdb reprocessed the 5' RACE reads via MiXCR and lists one record per CDR3 protein. The repertoire holds approximately 110,000 distinct CDR3 sequences, with approximately 8.4% as singletons. Notes on the study in general: In post-booster samples, most primary-vaccination clones reappeared (about 95% CD4, about 90% CD8).

The chain couples TRBV6-5 to TRBJ2-5; TRBD2 is a possible D gene (5 bases). The sequences come from CD8+ T cells sorted from PBMCs, collected 45 days after the yellow fever booster vaccination. The receptor's source is a man aged 30 to 45 who received the YFV17D yellow fever vaccine. The CDR3 reads CASSYQAEGTQYF. The CDR3, as DNA: TGTGCCAGCAGTTACCAGGCCGAGGGGACCCAGTACTTC.